This T cell receptor beta chain was captured by sequencing in a study of siplizumab effects on memory and regulatory T cells. Study-wide results and caveats: Naive T cell populations appeared to exhibit greater diversity than memory cells and appeared to be major alloresponse contributors.

The repertoire was sequenced with immunoSEQ multiplex PCR; TCRdb's copy has only in-frame clones and lacks some. The data hold over 80,000 clones, with roughly 89% observed a single time. CDR1 and CDR2 (germline): SGHRS, YFSETQ. The ends were cut back, 7 bases at V and 3 bases at J, with 16 bases in the middle. The CDR3 has 14 residues. With regard to this clone: Its target is not known.

The V and J genes are TRBV5-1 and TRBJ2-5; maybe TRBD1 (6 bases). Material for sequencing was Tregs sorted from blood. The clonotype was recovered from a human donor in good health. The CDR3 DNA reads as TGCGCCAGCCAAATGATGACAGGAAAAGAGACCCAGTACTTC. Residues: CASQMMTGKETQYF.